A selection of T cell receptor beta chains follows, all from one sample in a study of T cell clones after liver transplantation. The repertoire was sequenced with immunoSEQ multiplex PCR; TCRdb's copy has only in-frame clones and lacks some. The repertoire has around 19,000 clones, 78% of them found once; the top ten carry 30% to 40%. The source was CD8+ T cells from blood, collected roughly 55 months after liver transplant. These receptors all stem from a human patient who received a liver transplant. Some T cells may have originated in the graft donor. Each CDR3 is given with its conserved first and last residue. D genes are given only for firm matches. Not all rows give a size; the values are once, few, many and, for expanded clones, a class.

V: TRBV7-9; size: .; J: TRBJ1-2; D: .; DNA: TGTGCCAGCAGCCCGGCGGGGGGGGCTTGGGGCTACACCTTC; CDR3: CASSPAGGAWGYTF
V: TRBV6-6; size: .; J: TRBJ2-5; D: TRBD2; DNA: TGTGCCAGCAGTTACAGAGTGGGACTAAAAGAGACCCAGTACTTC; CDR3: CASSYRVGLKETQYF
V: TRBV21-1; size: few; J: TRBJ1-1; D: .; DNA: TGTGCCAGCAGAAAGGGACACCCGAACACTGAAGCTTTCTTT; CDR3: CASRKGHPNTEAFF
V: TRBV4-1; size: .; J: TRBJ2-3; D: TRBD2; DNA: TGCGCCAGCAGCCAAGGGGAGGGTCCGGGCACAGATACGCAGTATTTT; CDR3: CASSQGEGPGTDTQYF
V: TRBV6-1; size: few; J: TRBJ2-1; D: .; DNA: TGTGCCAGCAGTGTAAATGAGCAGTTCTTC; CDR3: CASSVNEQFF
V: TRBV7-9; size: .; J: TRBJ2-7; D: .; DNA: TGTGCCAGCGTTTCAGGCCGATCCTACGAGCAGTACTTC; CDR3: CASVSGRSYEQYF
V: TRBV29-1; size: .; J: TRBJ2-1; D: TRBD2; DNA: TGCAGCGTTGAACTGCTTTTGGGACTAGCGGGGAAAGAATCAGGCTCCTACAATGAGCAGTTCTTC; CDR3: CSVELLLGLAGKESGSYNEQFF
V: TRBV13; size: .; J: TRBJ1-1; D: .; DNA: TGTGCCAGCAGCCCAAGGGGGGGCACTGAAGCTTTCTTT; CDR3: CASSPRGGTEAFF
V: TRBV27; size: .; J: TRBJ1-5; D: .; DNA: TGTGCCAGCAGTTTGTGGCAGGGCGGCAATCAGCCCCAGCATTTT; CDR3: CASSLWQGGNQPQHF
V: TRBV4-1; size: .; J: TRBJ2-2; D: .; DNA: TGCGCCAGCAGCCAAGCGGTTCTCACCGGGGAGCTGTTTTTT; CDR3: CASSQAVLTGELFF
V: TRBV11-2; size: .; J: TRBJ1-4; D: .; DNA: TGTGCCAGCAGCTACGACAGATATAATGAAAAACTGTTTTTT; CDR3: CASSYDRYNEKLFF
V: TRBV27; size: .; J: TRBJ1-5; D: .; DNA: TGTGCCAGCAGTTTAAGCAGATACGGCAATCAGCCCCAGCATTTT; CDR3: CASSLSRYGNQPQHF
V: TRBV7-9; size: few; J: TRBJ2-2; D: TRBD1; DNA: TGTGCCAGCAGCACCGGGACAGGGTACACCGGGGAGCTGTTTTTT; CDR3: CASSTGTGYTGELFF
V: TRBV6-9; size: .; J: TRBJ1-1; D: TRBD1; DNA: TGTGCCAGCAGGCGTACGACAGGGGGCTATAACACTGAAGCTTTCTTT; CDR3: CASRRTTGGYNTEAFF
V: TRBV19; size: .; J: TRBJ2-2; D: .; DNA: TGTGCCAGTAGCATAGGTCCCACCGGGGAGCTGTTTTTT; CDR3: CASSIGPTGELFF
V: TRBV28; size: .; J: TRBJ2-3; D: TRBD1; DNA: TGTGCCAGCCTTTTGGTAGGGACAGGTTATCCAGATACGCAGTATTTT; CDR3: CASLLVGTGYPDTQYF
V: TRBV4-2; size: .; J: TRBJ2-7; D: .; DNA: TGTGCCAGCAGCCAAGAAGGAGCAGGGCCAAGGTACGAGCAGTACTTC; CDR3: CASSQEGAGPRYEQYF
V: TRBV11-1; size: .; J: TRBJ2-7; D: TRBD1; DNA: TGTGCCAGCAGCTTTGGGACAGCCTACGAGCAGTACTTC; CDR3: CASSFGTAYEQYF
V: TRBV7-9; size: .; J: TRBJ1-4; D: TRBD1; DNA: TGTGCCAGCAGCATGGGACAGGGGCATGAAAAACTGTTTTTT; CDR3: CASSMGQGHEKLFF
V: TRBV30; size: .; J: TRBJ1-3; D: TRBD1; DNA: TGTGCCTGGAGTGTACTCGGCAGGGGGCATCATGGAAACACCATATATTTT; CDR3: CAWSVLGRGHHGNTIYF
V: TRBV6-6; size: .; J: TRBJ2-3; D: .; DNA: TGTGCCAGCAGTTACTCTGTGGATACGCAGTATTTT; CDR3: CASSYSVDTQYF
V: TRBV29-1; size: few; J: TRBJ2-3; D: .; DNA: TGCAGCATCGTACCTCCGAACGGGTTGGCGGATACGCAGTATTTT; CDR3: CSIVPPNGLADTQYF
V: TRBV7-2; size: .; J: TRBJ1-2; D: .; DNA: TGTGCCAGCAGCTTAGCGCTGGGTAACTATGGCTACACCTTC; CDR3: CASSLALGNYGYTF
V: TRBV27; size: few; J: TRBJ1-1; D: .; DNA: TGTGCCAGCAGTTTTACTTCGTTGGCCACTGAAGCTTTCTTT; CDR3: CASSFTSLATEAFF
V: TRBV28; size: .; J: TRBJ2-1; D: .; DNA: TGTGCCAGCACTCCGATGGACGGGGATTGGGGCAATGAGCAGTTCTTC; CDR3: CASTPMDGDWGNEQFF
V: TRBV27; size: .; J: TRBJ2-2; D: TRBD2; DNA: TGTGCCAGCACCCCTTGGGGAGGGTCGAACACCGGGGAGCTGTTTTTT; CDR3: CASTPWGGSNTGELFF
V: TRBV6-5; size: .; J: TRBJ1-2; D: .; DNA: TGTGCCAGCAGTTACTCGAAGGGAGGGTATGGCTACACCTTC; CDR3: CASSYSKGGYGYTF
V: TRBV27; size: .; J: TRBJ1-1; D: .; DNA: TGTGCCAGCGAGGACATCGGGGTACAGCTTCCCTTTGAAGCTTTCTTT; CDR3: CASEDIGVQLPFEAFF
V: TRBV9; size: .; J: TRBJ2-7; D: TRBD1; DNA: TGTGCCAGCAGCGTGGGACAGGAGTCCTACGAGCAGTACTTC; CDR3: CASSVGQESYEQYF
V: TRBV6-1; size: .; J: TRBJ1-3; D: .; DNA: TGTGCCAGCAGTGAAAGGGTGACCTCTGGAAACACCATATATTTT; CDR3: CASSERVTSGNTIYF
V: TRBV4-1; size: .; J: TRBJ2-3; D: .; DNA: TGCGCCAGCAGCCAAGACGGGGGCACGGCAGATACGCAGTATTTT; CDR3: CASSQDGGTADTQYF
V: TRBV19; size: .; J: TRBJ2-1; D: .; DNA: TGTGCCAGTACTATAGGGGGGGGCTCCTACAATGAGCAGTTCTTC; CDR3: CASTIGGGSYNEQFF
V: TRBV28; size: once; J: TRBJ2-7; D: TRBD1; DNA: TGTGCCAGCAGTTTCCGACAGGGGGGGAGGGACGAGCAGTACTTC; CDR3: CASSFRQGGRDEQYF
V: TRBV7-8; size: once; J: TRBJ1-6; D: TRBD1; DNA: TGTGCCAGCAGCTTAGGAAGGACAGGGAGCTCCTATAATTCACCCCTCCACTTT; CDR3: CASSLGRTGSSYNSPLHF
V: TRBV6-5; size: .; J: TRBJ1-1; D: .; DNA: TGTGCCAGCTTTGCGAACACTGAAGCTTTCTTT; CDR3: CASFANTEAFF
V: TRBV7-9; size: .; J: TRBJ2-7; D: .; DNA: TGTGCCAGCAGCTTCTCCAGCGGACCCTACGAGCAGTACTTC; CDR3: CASSFSSGPYEQYF
V: TRBV7-8; size: .; J: TRBJ2-3; D: .; DNA: TGTGCCAGCAGCTTAATGCGCACAGATACGCAGTATTTT; CDR3: CASSLMRTDTQYF
V: TRBV9; size: .; J: TRBJ1-1; D: .; DNA: TGTGCCAGCAGCGTAGATGGGGGGGGGCGGGAATCGGAAACTTTCTTT; CDR3: CASSVDGGGRESETFF
V: TRBV14; size: .; J: TRBJ1-1; D: .; DNA: TGTGCCAGCAGCCCGCCCCCGGGACTGGGTATAATGGACACTGAAGCTTTCTTT; CDR3: CASSPPPGLGIMDTEAFF
V: TRBV10-1; size: .; J: TRBJ1-6; D: .; DNA: TGCGCCAGCAGTGAGTCCCAGTGGGATTATAATTCACCCCTCCACTTT; CDR3: CASSESQWDYNSPLHF
V: TRBV19; size: .; J: TRBJ2-3; D: .; DNA: TGTGCCAGTAGTATGGTGATGACAGATACGCAGTATTTT; CDR3: CASSMVMTDTQYF
V: TRBV6-6; size: .; J: TRBJ1-3; D: .; DNA: TGTGCCAGCAGTTACCTCGGACGGAGCTCTGGAAACACCATATATTTT; CDR3: CASSYLGRSSGNTIYF
V: TRBV5-4; size: .; J: TRBJ2-2; D: .; DNA: TGTGCCAGCAGCTTGAGAGGGGGGGCTCTGGGGCTGTTTTTT; CDR3: CASSLRGGALGLFF